The 20 T cell receptor beta chains in this list originate from one sample, sequenced in a study of T cell repertoires in cytomegalovirus infection (dated by TCRdb to the late 2010s). The antigens for these receptors are not known. TCRdb lists the instrument as Illumina HiSeq 1500. The public reads were run again by TCRdb, first through fastp at Q25 and then through MiXCR, and only productive beta chains were kept. Merged by CDR3 protein, the rows form single entries marked with the most common genes and DNA. The sample data list some 940,000 distinct CDR3 sequences, and around 32% of these were observed just once. Clones ranked in the top ten supply 13% of the sample. This specimen's treatment or condition label, interpreted: in vitro stimulation with specific CMV peptide epitopes to enrich CMV-specific T cells. The sample was cultured CD8+ T cells from PBMCs, taken from culture after CMV antigen stimulation. The receptor source for this set is a human donor in good health (CMV status not recorded). Some clones in this sample may be carry-over from other donors' samples.

In its sample, this clonotype was seen a few times. The gene calls are TRBV7-2 and TRBJ2-7, with a possible D match to TRBD2 (5 bases). Looked up from germline, CDR1 is SGHTA and CDR2 is FQGNSA. Trimming left V 5 bases short and J 3 bases short, with 17 bases between. The CDR3 spans 15 residues. The CDR3 region has the DNA TGTGCCAGCAGCCCCGACACGGGAACACTCTACGAGCAGTACTTC. Amino acid sequence: CASSPDTGTLYEQYF.

The chain is built from TRBV7-8 and TRBJ2-1; D remains unclear. The V end lost 6 bases, the J end lost 8 bases, and 14 bases lay between the germline ends. Germline V gene sequence: CDR1 SGHVS, CDR2 FQNEAQ. The CDR3 sequence is 13 residues long. The CDR3 region is CASSPHAAYEQFF. CDR3 coding DNA: TGTGCCAGCAGTCCACACGCAGCGTATGAGCAGTTCTTC.

The chain couples TRBV7-6 to TRBJ2-1; a weak D match, TRBD2 (6 bases). CDR3 size: 15 residues. CDR1 is SGHVS and CDR2 is FNYEAQ in the germline V gene. V was shortened by 4 bases and J by 8 bases, with 18 bases between the two germline ends. The DNA of the CDR3 is TGTGCCAGCAGCTCTACATGGACAAGGGAGGATGAGCAGTTCTTC. Its protein product is CASSSTWTREDEQFF.

This clonotype was recorded at least ten times. The V gene is TRBV7-2, the J gene TRBJ2-5, with TRBD2 matching 7 bases. With 5 bases clipped from V and 5 bases from J, the junction kept 11 bases outside the gene matches. In germline, CDR1 is SGHTA, CDR2 FQGNSA. The CDR3 consists of 15 residues. The CDR3, as DNA: TGTGCCAGCAGCGAAACTAGCGCGCGTCGGGAGACCCAGTACTTC. Amino acid sequence: CASSETSARRETQYF.

The V gene is TRBV4-2, the J gene TRBJ1-1; 10 bases match TRBD1. V lost 1 base, J lost 7 bases, and 9 bases stayed unmatched. The CDR3 extends over 16 amino acids. Germline V lookup: CDR1 LGHNA, CDR2 YNFKEQ. The CDR3 protein is CASSQVSRDRGVEAFF. CDR3 DNA sequence: TGTGCCAGCAGCCAAGTCTCCCGGGACAGGGGAGTTGAAGCTTTCTTT.

This sequence joins TRBV12-3 or TRBV12-4 and TRBJ2-1, with 9 bases aligning to TRBD2. This CDR3 spans 15 amino acids. The V and J ends lost 10 bases and 8 bases, in that order; junction bases with no gene match: 15. CDR3: CATDGERGEKDEQFF. In DNA, the CDR3 is TGTGCCACCGATGGGGAGCGGGGGGAAAAAGATGAGCAGTTCTTC.

This clonotype was counted ten times or more. The chain employs TRBV12-3 or TRBV12-4 and TRBJ2-3; 14 nucleotides align to TRBD2. This CDR3 is 17 amino acids long. Trimming cost V 3 bases and J 5 bases; bases outside gene matches: 7. The CDR3 loop reads CASSFQTSGGARDTQYF. CDR3 coding DNA: TGTGCCAGCAGTTTTCAGACTAGCGGGGGGGCGAGAGATACGCAGTATTTT.

The rearrangement uses TRBV4-2 and TRBJ1-1; maybe TRBD1 (5 bases). This CDR3 spans 15 amino acids. Germline V lookup: CDR1 LGHNA, CDR2 YNFKEQ. V lost 4 bases to trimming and J lost 6 bases, with 18 bases between them. CDR3 nucleotides: TGTGCCAGCAGCCCACCGGGAGGGGACTTCGCTGAAGCTTTCTTT. It specifies CASSPPGGDFAEAFF.

The table lists this clonotype with a few counts. This chain uses TRBV20-1 with TRBJ2-5, with D possibly matching TRBD2 (6 bases). The V end lost 5 bases, the J end lost 2 bases, and 15 bases lay between the germline ends. This CDR3 contains 14 residues. Germline V CDR1 and CDR2: DFQATT, SNEGSKA (reference sequence). The CDR3, as DNA: TGCAGTGCTTTGGGGGGACGTACTCAAGAGACCCAGTACTTC. Amino acids: CSALGGRTQETQYF.

This clonotype occurred a few times. The chain carries TRBV5-5 and TRBJ2-1; no firm D call. The length of the CDR3 is 12 residues. V lost 4 bases and J lost 5, with 7 bases in between. Germline CDR1 and CDR2: SGHKS and YYEKEE (reference sequence). Written as DNA, the CDR3 is TGTGCCAGCAGCAACCGGGACAATGAGCAGTTCTTC. This encodes CASSNRDNEQFF.

This clonotype was counted a single time. V is TRBV12-3 or TRBV12-4 and J is TRBJ1-1, with 9 bases identical to TRBD1. CDR3 length: 12 amino acids. The CDR3 bases are TGTGGGGACAGGGACCTGAACACTGAAGCTTTCTTT. It encodes CGDRDLNTEAFF.

A few counts support this clonotype. The chain employs TRBV10-3 and TRBJ2-2; no clear D gene. Germline CDR1 ENHRY, CDR2 SYGVKD. The CDR3 extends over 12 amino acids. V was cut by 7 bases and J by 3 bases, with 6 bases left in between. The CDR3 loop is CAIISDTGELFF. As DNA, the CDR3 is TGTGCCATCATCTCGGACACCGGGGAGCTGTTTTTT.

This clonotype was recorded many times. The gene calls are TRBV7-9 and TRBJ1-5; D is unresolved. Trimming removed 1 base from V and 7 bases from J, with 11 bases in between. Germline CDR1 and CDR2: SEHNR and FQNEAQ (reference sequence). This CDR3 spans 14 amino acids. DNA of the CDR3: TGTGCCAGCAGCTTAGGTGGAGCTAGGCAGCCCCAGCATTTT. Translated: CASSLGGARQPQHF.

The chain links TRBV6-1 to TRBJ1-1; the D gene is possibly TRBD1 (6 bases). Deletions cut 5 bases from V and 7 bases from J, with 17 bases between. Germline lookup yields CDR1 MNHNS and CDR2 SASEGT. The length of the CDR3 is 14 residues. CDR3 sequence (DNA): TGTGCCAGCAGTACCCGTCGGGGGGCGGATGAAGCTTTCTTT. Protein sequence: CASSTRRGADEAFF.

This clonotype was found a few times. The chain uses TRBV7-6 and TRBJ1-1; tentatively, D is TRBD1 (6 bases). The length of the CDR3 is 16 residues. Germline CDR1 SGHVS, CDR2 FNYEAQ. Trimming left V 2 bases short and J 2 bases short, with 15 bases between. The CDR3 loop reads CASSLPDRHPNTEAFF. The CDR3 nucleotides are TGTGCCAGCAGCTTACCTGACAGGCACCCTAACACTGAAGCTTTCTTT.

This clonotype was seen only a few times. This sequence joins TRBV7-6 and TRBJ1-4; D unclear. The V end lost 3 bases, the J end lost 14 bases, and 19 bases lay between the germline ends. Germline V CDR1 and CDR2: SGHVS, FNYEAQ. The CDR3 contains 14 residues. CDR3 region: CASSFSGPASKLFF. DNA for the CDR3: TGTGCCAGCAGCTTCTCTGGGCCGGCTTCGAAGCTGTTTTTT.

The chain has TRBV7-2 and TRBJ2-2; D assignment may be TRBD1 or TRBD2 (5 bases each). V gave up 7 bases and J gave up 7 bases, with 22 bases separating them. CDR3 length: 16 residues. Germline V gives CDR1 SGHTA, CDR2 FQGNSA. The CDR3 region is CASTPVIGTSLGELFF. The CDR3 nucleotides are TGTGCCAGCACCCCTGTAATCGGGACGAGCCTCGGGGAGCTGTTTTTT.

There are a few counts of this clonotype. The genes are TRBV15 and TRBJ2-5; tentative D call: TRBD2 (7 bases). This CDR3 region has 15 residues. Germline CDR1 reads LNHNV; CDR2 reads YYDKDF (reference sequence). Trimming removed 0 bases at V and 7 bases at J, with 15 bases between. The CDR3 coding sequence is TGTGCCACCAGCAGAGAAGGGGGGGGCCGAGGGACCCAGTACTTC. It codes for CATSREGGGRGTQYF.

The V call is TRBV27, the J call TRBJ2-5, with unresolved D. The V gene lost 6 bases and the J gene lost 5 bases, with 7 bases spanning the gap. The CDR3 runs 11 residues. Germline-derived CDR1 and CDR2 are MNHEY and SMNVEV (reference sequence). CDR3 protein: CASRQSETQYF. The CDR3 DNA follows: TGTGCCAGCAGACAGAGCGAGACCCAGTACTTC.

V and J are TRBV13 and TRBJ1-2; D uncertain. Germline V gene sequence: CDR1 PRHDT, CDR2 FYEKMQ (reference sequence). This CDR3 is built from 13 residues. The V end lost 2 bases, the J end lost 6 bases, and 10 bases lay between the germline ends. The CDR3 region is CASSLRLSDGYTF. CDR3 bases: TGTGCCAGCAGCTTACGGCTTTCGGATGGCTACACCTTC.